The clone carrying this TCR gamma chain came up a few times. Being one base from a much bigger clone, this may be a read error. In the same sample, other DNA sequences code for this CDR3. Germline loops: CDR1 VTNTFY, CDR2 YDVSTARD (reference sequence). The CDR3 totals 13 residues. The entry originates in a study of gamma-delta chains in newborns, infants, children. As for the study in general: Microbial exposure reportedly drives polyclonal innate γδ T cell expansion after birth.

TCRdb re-analyzed the reads via CATT. The sample lists approximately 700 gamma-chain clones, about 1.5% occurring once. Sequences were obtained from blood. The receptor was isolated from a child who was a newborn, infant or young child, either healthy, febrile or measles-vaccinated (not recorded which). V gene TRGV3 combines with J gene TRGJ1 or TRGJ2. In DNA, the CDR3 is TGCGCCACCTGGTACCCCCCGTATTATAAGAAACTCTTT. It encodes CATWYPPYYKKLF.